These 23 T cell receptor beta chains were all obtained from the same sample, sequenced in a study of cytomegalovirus exposure and HLA in healthy donors. The study ran its PCR with 60 Vbeta and 13 Jbeta primers. The protocol was immunoSEQ multiplex PCR, while the TCRdb copy is restricted to in-frame clones and leaves out a portion. The sample includes about 110,000 clones, 70% to 75% of them seen just once. Input material: PBMCs. All receptors derive from a man in his forties in good health and CMV-seronegative.

The chain is built from TRBV9 and TRBJ2-5; TRBD1 is a possible D gene (6 bases). V dropped 3 bases and J dropped 0 bases, with 15 bases sitting between them. CDR1 and CDR2 from the germline V gene are SGDLS and YYNGEE. This CDR3 has 16 residues. CDR3 in DNA: TGTGCCAGCAGCGCCCCGGGACACCCGTACCAAGAGACCCAGTACTTC. Its protein is CASSAPGHPYQETQYF.

V usage is TRBV11-2 and J usage is TRBJ1-2; TRBD1 might be the D (6 bases). Per germline, CDR1 SGHAT and CDR2 FQNNGV. Trimming stripped 6 bases from V and 3 bases from J, with 14 bases between. The length of the CDR3 is 14 residues. The CDR3 is CASRQSPGDYGYTF. CDR3 DNA sequence: TGTGCCAGCAGACAATCCCCAGGGGACTATGGCTACACCTTC.

The rearrangement joins TRBV6-5 to TRBJ1-2; the D gene is possibly TRBD1 (6 bases). The CDR3 runs 10 residues. Trimming stripped 11 bases from V and 4 bases from J, with 8 bases between. The germline V gene has CDR1 MNHEY and CDR2 SVGAGI. DNA for the CDR3: TGTGCCGCAGGGGCCTATGGCTACACCTTC. This sequence encodes CAAGAYGYTF.

V gene TRBV14 combines with J gene TRBJ1-3, with 9 bases that match TRBD1. The CDR3 totals 14 residues. The junction had 6 bases not matched to a gene; V was cut back by 3 bases and J by 9 bases. CDR1 is SGHDN and CDR2 is FVKESK in the germline V gene. The CDR3 DNA reads as TGTGCCAGCAGCCAGTACAGGGGGCAAAGCACCATATATTTT. Translating gives CASSQYRGQSTIYF.

This clone turned up a few times. This chain links TRBV6-6 with TRBJ2-7; 11 bases map to TRBD2. The ends lost 5 bases at V and 3 bases at J; junction bases unmatched: 3. CDR1 and CDR2 from the germline V gene are MNHNY and SVGAGI (reference sequence). This CDR3 has 14 amino acids. CDR3 in amino acids: CASSHGTSGYEQYF. The CDR3 nucleotides read TGTGCCAGCAGTCACGGGACTAGCGGCTACGAGCAGTACTTC.

The chain carries TRBV4-1 and TRBJ2-5; D uncertain. The CDR3 is made up of 14 amino acids. Deletions cut 4 bases from V and 9 bases from J, with 18 bases between. Germline V gene data show CDR1 as MGHRA and CDR2 as YSYEKL. CDR3 sequence: CASSPYQTLLAQYF. CDR3 DNA: TGCGCCAGCAGCCCTTACCAGACACTTCTGGCCCAGTACTTC.

Here the CDR3 DNA reads TGCGCCAGCAGCCAAGACATAGCGGGTTTGAACTCCTACGAGCAGTACTTC. It translates to CASSQDIAGLNSYEQYF. This chain joins TRBV4-3 and TRBJ2-7, with 7 bases identical to TRBD2. CDR1 and CDR2 from the germline V gene are LGHNA and YSLEER. The CDR3 runs 17 residues. J gave up 0 bases and V 0 bases, and 8 bases lay outside the gene matches.

This clone was found once. This chain joins TRBV6-5 and TRBJ2-7, with 7 bases aligning to TRBD1. V was clipped by 6 bases and J by 1 base; unmatched bases: 3. Germline loops: CDR1 MNHEY, CDR2 SVGAGI. This CDR3 has 13 amino acids. This chain's CDR3 is CASSWDSSYEQYF. CDR3 coding DNA: TGTGCCAGCAGCTGGGACAGTTCCTACGAGCAGTACTTC.

This chain connects TRBV14 to TRBJ1-1; TRBD1 matches at 9 bases. The germline gives CDR1 SGHDN, CDR2 FVKESK. This CDR3 is built from 18 residues. J lost 0 bases, V lost 0 bases, and 8 bases had no gene match. Here the CDR3 DNA reads TGTGCCAGCAGCCAAGACGTAAACAGGGGGCGGGTGAACACTGAAGCTTTCTTT. This sequence encodes CASSQDVNRGRVNTEAFF.

CDR3 in DNA: TGCACCAGCAGCCCCCCTCGGCGGGAGCGCACAGATACGCAGTATTTT. Amino acids: CTSSPPRRERTDTQYF. The chain recombines TRBV1 with TRBJ2-3; the table's D call, TRBD2, has no DNA check behind it. TRBV1 is given as a pseudogene. The CDR3 extends over 16 amino acids.

The chain uses TRBV7-2 and TRBJ1-1; tentative D call: TRBD1 (5 bases). CDR1 is SGHTA and CDR2 is FQGNSA in the germline V gene. Trimming removed 5 bases at V and 0 bases at J, with 13 bases between. The CDR3 length is 15 residues. The CDR3 reads CASSLKGGVNTEAFF. CDR3 bases: TGTGCCAGCAGCCTCAAGGGAGGGGTGAACACTGAAGCTTTCTTT.

The rearrangement uses TRBV29-1 and TRBJ1-1, with D hard to call. The CDR3 sequence is 15 residues long. From germline, CDR1 is SQVTM and CDR2 ANQGSEA. Deletions cut 3 bases from V and 0 bases from J, with 14 bases between. CDR3 in DNA: TGCAGCGTTGAGGAGGACGACGTCATGAACACTGAAGCTTTCTTT. Protein: CSVEEDDVMNTEAFF.

This clone was seen once. The chain joins TRBV27 to TRBJ2-7; D is perhaps TRBD2 (6 bases). The CDR3 has 13 amino acids. Germline loops: CDR1 MNHEY, CDR2 SMNVEV (reference sequence). Trimming left V 6 bases short and J 3 bases short, with 12 bases between. This CDR3 is CASRLLGGYEQYF. The CDR3 DNA reads as TGTGCCAGCAGACTCCTGGGGGGCTACGAGCAGTACTTC.

The J gene is TRBJ2-1, the V gene TRBV4-1; 10 nucleotides line up with TRBD2. Germline CDR1 is MGHRA and CDR2 is YSYEKL. The CDR3 consists of 17 residues. The ends lost 2 bases at V and 4 bases at J; junction bases unmatched: 8. The CDR3 sequence is CASSQPGLAEAYNEQFF. CDR3 DNA: TGCGCCAGCAGCCAACCCGGACTAGCGGAAGCATACAATGAGCAGTTCTTC.

This rearrangement joins TRBV4-1 to TRBJ2-3; TRBD2 is a possible D gene (5 bases). CDR3 length: 14 residues. Trimming took 0 bases from V and 6 from J, leaving 10 bases between them. CDR1 is MGHRA and CDR2 is YSYEKL in the germline V gene. The CDR3 region has the DNA TGCGCCAGCAGCCAAGATGAGGGTCCGGATACGCAGTATTTT. Encoded protein: CASSQDEGPDTQYF.

The chain combines TRBV27 with TRBJ2-1, with 8 bases matching TRBD2. With 3 bases clipped from V and 2 bases from J, the junction kept 6 bases outside the gene matches. CDR1 and CDR2 from the germline V gene are MNHEY and SMNVEV (reference sequence). CDR3 length: 16 residues. CDR3 coding DNA: TGTGCCAGCAGTTTTGTCGGGCGGGGGGCCTACAATGAGCAGTTCTTC. As protein: CASSFVGRGAYNEQFF.

This sequence joins TRBV25-1 and TRBJ1-1; no clear D. This CDR3 has 16 residues. Trimming left V 4 bases short and J 3 bases short, with 18 bases between. Per germline, CDR1 MGHDK and CDR2 SYGVNS. The CDR3 loop reads CASSAYRLSRDTEAFF. As DNA, the CDR3 is TGTGCCAGCAGTGCCTATAGACTCTCTCGGGACACTGAAGCTTTCTTT.

The chain recombines TRBV9 with TRBJ2-1, with D possibly matching TRBD2 (6 bases). Trimming cost V 2 bases and J 6 bases, with 9 bases left between them. Germline V lookup: CDR1 SGDLS, CDR2 YYNGEE. CDR3 size: 13 residues. The CDR3 loop is CASSVLGGNEQFF. The CDR3 DNA sequence: TGTGCCAGCAGCGTTCTCGGGGGCAATGAGCAGTTCTTC.

This chain uses TRBV21-1 with TRBJ2-7; the D call of TRBD1 is as the table states it, not checked on the DNA. TRBV21-1 is annotated as a pseudogene. The CDR3 totals 15 residues. CDR3 sequence (DNA): TGTGCCAGCAGCCCCAATGGGCTAACTTCTTACGAGCAGTACTTC. Translation: CASSPNGLTSYEQYF.

V usage is TRBV30 and J usage is TRBJ1-2; 9 nucleotides align to TRBD1. J gave up 2 bases and V 5 bases, and 9 bases lay outside the gene matches. This CDR3 has 15 amino acids. Germline V gives CDR1 GTSNPN, CDR2 SVGIG (reference sequence). CDR3 nucleotides: TGTGCCTGGGTGGACAGGGGACGAATAAACTATGGCTACACCTTC. Translated: CAWVDRGRINYGYTF.

This clone was detected a few times. The rearrangement joins TRBV7-9 to TRBJ2-3; TRBD2 agrees at 8 bases. After removal of 2 bases from V and 1 base from J, the junction contained 5 bases not matched to a gene. There are 16 residues in the CDR3. Per the germline V gene, CDR1 is SEHNR and CDR2 is FQNEAQ (reference sequence). CDR3: CASSLSGTRGTDTQYF. CDR3 coding DNA: TGTGCCAGCAGCTTATCTGGGACTAGGGGCACAGATACGCAGTATTTT.

J is TRBJ2-1 and V is TRBV27, with 10 bases matching TRBD1. The length of the CDR3 is 16 residues. Germline lookup yields CDR1 MNHEY and CDR2 SMNVEV (reference sequence). V shed 4 bases and J 9 bases; nucleotides not matched to a gene: 12. The CDR3 spells CASSYPLGQGGAEQFF. CDR3 DNA sequence: TGTGCCAGCAGTTATCCCTTAGGACAGGGGGGCGCTGAGCAGTTCTTC.

This clone was seen just once. The chain joins TRBV18 to TRBJ2-7, with D uncertain. The length of the CDR3 is 14 residues. V was trimmed by 4 bases and J by 5 bases, leaving 15 bases between them. From germline, CDR1 is KGHSH and CDR2 LQKENI. CDR3 DNA sequence: TGTGCCAGCTCACTTCTTGACACTCAACACGAGCAGTACTTC. This encodes CASSLLDTQHEQYF.